Sequencing of this T cell receptor (beta chain) was carried out in a study of blood T cells in healthy people across ages. With a J-beta primer mix and a sample-barcoded 5' primer, a second PCR ran roughly 7 to 11 cycles. TCRdb re-called the 5' RACE reads with MiXCR, one entry per CDR3 protein. The sample has approximately 900,000 distinct CDR3 sequences; under 50% are singletons. With V trimmed by 6 bases and J by 8 bases, 6 bases remained unmatched. This CDR3 spans 13 amino acids. Material: blood. The TCR sequence derives from a man aged 25-45 years in good health. The chain joins TRBV12-3 or TRBV12-4 to TRBJ2-7; TRBD1 matches 11 bases. In DNA, the CDR3 is TGTGCCAGCAGCCCGGGACAGGGGGGCAAGCAGTACTTC. It encodes CASSPGQGGKQYF.